This TCR beta chain originates from a study of cytomegalovirus exposure and HLA in healthy donors. CDR3 length: 12 amino acids. The germline V and J ends were trimmed by 8 bases and 2 bases, with 9 bases remaining between them. Germline CDR1 is MNHEY and CDR2 is SVGAGI. This clone was observed a few times. Antigen: not known. Regarding the study as a whole: In a later analysis, a missense DCLRE1C variant was linked to TCR beta V- and J-gene trimming.

The PCR was carried out with 60 Vbeta primers and 13 Jbeta primers. The protocol was immunoSEQ multiplex PCR, while the TCRdb copy is restricted to in-frame clones and leaves out a portion. This sample yields around 150,000 clones, of which around 84% are seen a single time; under 2% belongs to the top ten. Sequenced input: PBMCs. This sequence originates from a young man in good health and CMV-seronegative. The V and J genes are TRBV6-5 and TRBJ1-2; perhaps TRBD1 as D (5 bases). The CDR3 here is CASLRGNYGYTF. The CDR3 DNA reads TGTGCCAGCTTAAGGGGAAACTATGGCTACACCTTC.